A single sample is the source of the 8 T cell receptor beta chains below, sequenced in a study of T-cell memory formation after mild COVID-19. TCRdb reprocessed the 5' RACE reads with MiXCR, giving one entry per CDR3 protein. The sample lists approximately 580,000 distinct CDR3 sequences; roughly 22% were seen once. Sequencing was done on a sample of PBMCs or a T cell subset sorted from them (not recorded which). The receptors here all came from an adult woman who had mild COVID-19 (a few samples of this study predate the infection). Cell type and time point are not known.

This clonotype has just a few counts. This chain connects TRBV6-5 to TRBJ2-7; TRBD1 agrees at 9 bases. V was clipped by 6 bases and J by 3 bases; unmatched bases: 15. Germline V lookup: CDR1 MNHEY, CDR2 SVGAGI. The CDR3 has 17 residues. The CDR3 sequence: CASSLRGPGQGNYEQYF. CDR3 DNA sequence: TGTGCCAGCAGCCTCCGCGGACCGGGACAGGGTAACTACGAGCAGTACTTC.

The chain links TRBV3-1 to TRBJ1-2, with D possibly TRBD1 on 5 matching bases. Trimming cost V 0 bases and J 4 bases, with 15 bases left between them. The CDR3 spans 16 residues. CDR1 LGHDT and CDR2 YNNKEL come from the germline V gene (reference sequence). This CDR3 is CASSQDLLTEGYGYTF. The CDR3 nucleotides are TGTGCCAGCAGCCAAGATCTACTGACAGAGGGCTATGGCTACACCTTC.

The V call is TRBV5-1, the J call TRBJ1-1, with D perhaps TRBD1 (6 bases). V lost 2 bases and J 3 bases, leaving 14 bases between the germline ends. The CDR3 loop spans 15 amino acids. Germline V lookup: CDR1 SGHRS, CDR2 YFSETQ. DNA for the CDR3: TGCGCCAGCAGCTTCGGGGGGGCGGCGGACACTGAAGCTTTCTTT. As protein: CASSFGGAADTEAFF.

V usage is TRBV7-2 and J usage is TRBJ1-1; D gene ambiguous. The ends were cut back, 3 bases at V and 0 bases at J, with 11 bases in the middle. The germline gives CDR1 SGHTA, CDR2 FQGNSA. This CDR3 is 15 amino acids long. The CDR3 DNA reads TGTGCCAGCAGCTTGGTTTGGACGGTGAACACTGAAGCTTTCTTT. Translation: CASSLVWTVNTEAFF.

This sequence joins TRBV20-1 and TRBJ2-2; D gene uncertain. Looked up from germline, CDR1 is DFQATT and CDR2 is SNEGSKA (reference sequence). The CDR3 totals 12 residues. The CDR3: CSAIEGTGELFF. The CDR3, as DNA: TGCAGCGCCATAGAAGGCACCGGGGAGCTGTTTTTT.

CDR3 in amino acids: CASSQIPVGGRTDTQYF. The CDR3 DNA reads TGTGCCAGCAGCCAAATCCCCGTAGGAGGGAGGACAGATACGCAGTATTTT. This rearrangement joins TRBV3-1 to TRBJ2-3; the D gene is possibly TRBD2 (6 bases). From germline, CDR1 is LGHDT and CDR2 YNNKEL (reference sequence). This CDR3 is 17 amino acids long. The V end was cut by 2 bases, the J end by 3 bases, with 18 bases between.

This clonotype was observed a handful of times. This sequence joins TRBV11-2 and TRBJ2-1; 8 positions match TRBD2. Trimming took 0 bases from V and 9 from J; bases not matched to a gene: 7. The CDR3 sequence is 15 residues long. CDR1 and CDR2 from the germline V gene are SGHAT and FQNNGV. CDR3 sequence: CASSLEASGWGEQFF. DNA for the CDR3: TGTGCCAGCAGCTTAGAGGCTAGCGGGTGGGGTGAGCAGTTCTTC.

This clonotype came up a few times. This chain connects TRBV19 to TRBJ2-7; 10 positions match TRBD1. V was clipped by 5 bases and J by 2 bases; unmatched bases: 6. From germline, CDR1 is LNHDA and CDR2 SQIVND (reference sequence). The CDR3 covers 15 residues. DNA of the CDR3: TGTGCCAGTAGTTTCCGGGACAGGGGACCCTACGAGCAGTACTTC. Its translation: CASSFRDRGPYEQYF.